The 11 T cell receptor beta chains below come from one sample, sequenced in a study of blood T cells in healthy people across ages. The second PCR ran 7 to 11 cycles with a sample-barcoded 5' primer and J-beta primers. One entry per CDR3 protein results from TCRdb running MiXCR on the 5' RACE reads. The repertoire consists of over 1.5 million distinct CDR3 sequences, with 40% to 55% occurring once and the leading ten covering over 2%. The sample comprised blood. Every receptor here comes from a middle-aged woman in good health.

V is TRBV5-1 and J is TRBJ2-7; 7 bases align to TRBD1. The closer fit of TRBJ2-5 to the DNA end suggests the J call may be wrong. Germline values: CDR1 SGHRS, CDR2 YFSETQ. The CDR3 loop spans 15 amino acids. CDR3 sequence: CASSLSLQGRETQYF. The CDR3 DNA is TGCGCCAGCAGCTTATCCTTACAGGGGCGGGAGACCCAGTACTTC.

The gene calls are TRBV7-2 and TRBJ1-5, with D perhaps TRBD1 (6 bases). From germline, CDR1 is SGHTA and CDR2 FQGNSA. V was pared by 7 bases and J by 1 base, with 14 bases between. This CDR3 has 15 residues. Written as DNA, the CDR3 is TGTGCCAGCACTCCTGGGGGCACCAGCAATCAGCCCCAGCATTTT. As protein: CASTPGGTSNQPQHF.

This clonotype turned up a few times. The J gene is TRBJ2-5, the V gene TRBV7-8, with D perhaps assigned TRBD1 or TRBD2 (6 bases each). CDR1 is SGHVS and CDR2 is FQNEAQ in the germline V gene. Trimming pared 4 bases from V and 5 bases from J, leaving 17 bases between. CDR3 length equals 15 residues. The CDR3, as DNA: TGTGCCAGCAGCTCCGATGGGGGGCCCAGGGAGACCCAGTACTTC. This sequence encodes CASSSDGGPRETQYF.

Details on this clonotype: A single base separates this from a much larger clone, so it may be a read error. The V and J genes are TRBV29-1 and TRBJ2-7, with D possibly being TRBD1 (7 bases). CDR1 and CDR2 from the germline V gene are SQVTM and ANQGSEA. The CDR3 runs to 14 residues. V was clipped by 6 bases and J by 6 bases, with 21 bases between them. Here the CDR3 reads CSVNAGGSGGEQYF. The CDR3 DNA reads TGCAGCGTGAATGCAGGGGGTAGCGGAGGCGAGCAGTACTTC.

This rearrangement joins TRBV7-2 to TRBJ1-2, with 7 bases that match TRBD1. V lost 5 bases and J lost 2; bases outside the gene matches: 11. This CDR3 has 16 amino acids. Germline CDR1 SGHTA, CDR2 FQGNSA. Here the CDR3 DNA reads TGTGCCAGCAGCCCATTATCAGGGACAGCGAACTATGGCTACACCTTC. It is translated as CASSPLSGTANYGYTF.

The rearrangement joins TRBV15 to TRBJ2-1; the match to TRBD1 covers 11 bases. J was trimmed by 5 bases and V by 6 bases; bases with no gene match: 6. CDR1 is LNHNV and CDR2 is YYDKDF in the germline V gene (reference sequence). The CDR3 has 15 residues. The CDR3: CATSRPGQGDNEQFF. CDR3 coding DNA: TGTGCCACCAGTAGACCGGGACAGGGGGACAATGAGCAGTTCTTC.

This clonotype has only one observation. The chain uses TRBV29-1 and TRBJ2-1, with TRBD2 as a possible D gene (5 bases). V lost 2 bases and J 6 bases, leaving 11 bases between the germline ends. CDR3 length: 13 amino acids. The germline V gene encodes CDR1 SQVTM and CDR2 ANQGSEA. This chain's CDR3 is CSVELSEGNEQFF. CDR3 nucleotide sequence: TGCAGCGTTGAATTATCCGAGGGCAATGAGCAGTTCTTC.

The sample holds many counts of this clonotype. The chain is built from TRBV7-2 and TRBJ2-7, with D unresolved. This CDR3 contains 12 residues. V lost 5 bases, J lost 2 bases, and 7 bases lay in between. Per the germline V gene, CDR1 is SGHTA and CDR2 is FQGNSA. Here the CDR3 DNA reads TGTGCCAGCAGCCCAGATGCCTACGAGCAGTACTTC. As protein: CASSPDAYEQYF.

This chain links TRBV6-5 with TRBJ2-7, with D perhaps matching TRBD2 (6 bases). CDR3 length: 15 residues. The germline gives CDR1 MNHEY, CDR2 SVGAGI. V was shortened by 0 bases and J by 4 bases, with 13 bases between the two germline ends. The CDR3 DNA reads TGTGCCAGCAGTTACTCGAACGGGGGAGCTTACGAGCAGTACTTC. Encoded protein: CASSYSNGGAYEQYF.

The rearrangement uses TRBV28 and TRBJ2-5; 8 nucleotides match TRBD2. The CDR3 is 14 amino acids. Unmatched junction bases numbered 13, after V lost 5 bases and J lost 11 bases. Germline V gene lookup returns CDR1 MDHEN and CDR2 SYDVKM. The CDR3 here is CASSHRVSGDEQYF. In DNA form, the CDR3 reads TGTGCCAGCAGTCATAGAGTTAGCGGGGATGAGCAGTACTTC. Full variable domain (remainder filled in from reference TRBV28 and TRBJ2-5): DVKVTQSSRYLVKRTGEKVFLECVQDMDHENMFWYRQDPGLGLRLIYFSYDVKMKEKGDIPEGYSVSREKKERFSLILESASTNQTSMYLCASSHRVSGDEQYFGPGTRLLVL.

The DNA for the CDR3 is TGTGCCAGCAGCTTAGTAACAGGGGATGACACTGAAGCTTTCTTT. It translates to CASSLVTGDDTEAFF. The chain couples TRBV7-9 to TRBJ1-1; TRBD1 matches 7 bases. CDR1 is SEHNR and CDR2 is FQNEAQ in the germline V gene (reference sequence). The trim removed 1 base at V and 3 bases at J, leaving 5 bases unmatched. This CDR3 comprises 15 residues.